This T cell receptor beta chain is from a study of T-cell memory formation after mild COVID-19. Points from the study as a whole: Pre-infection memory carried some responding clones, suggesting that cross-reactive memory joined. CD4+ contracting clones were found mainly in CM and EM, and CD8+ ones in EMRA. A second wave expanding day 15 to 37 was CD4+-biased; contracting clones were balanced.

The 5'RACE method, run with constant-segment primers, produced TCR alpha and TCR beta cDNA libraries (carrying sample barcodes and UMIs). One entry per CDR3 protein, called by TCRdb with MiXCR from the 5' RACE reads. Here the sample spans some 62,000 distinct CDR3 sequences, roughly 9.9% being singletons. The CDR3 has 15 amino acids. Trimming pared 5 bases from V and 5 bases from J, leaving 13 bases between. CDR1 and CDR2 from the germline V gene are SEHNR and FQNEAQ (reference sequence). In this sample, this clonotype turned up a few times. No antigen is known for it. This receptor was identified in a man younger than 35 who had mild COVID-19 (a few samples of this study predate the infection). Cell type and time point are not known. V and J are TRBV7-9 and TRBJ1-6; D gene unclear. Sequencing was performed on PBMCs or a T cell subset sorted from them (not recorded which). CDR3 coding DNA: TGTGCCAGCAGCCACAGTGCGGGGAATAATTCACCCCTCCACTTT. Translated: CASSHSAGNNSPLHF.